This T cell receptor beta chain appears in the sequencing data of a study of cytomegalovirus exposure and HLA in healthy donors. Researchers ran the PCR with 60 Vbeta and 13 Jbeta primers. The table came from immunoSEQ multiplex PCR; TCRdb's copy has only in-frame clones and leaves some out. The sample contains 100,000 to 150,000 clones, about 85% of which appear only once. The CDR3 extends over 13 amino acids. Looked up from germline, CDR1 is MGHDK and CDR2 is SYGVNS. V lost 3 bases to trimming and J lost 4 bases, with 9 bases between them. The sample consisted of PBMCs. The receptor was isolated from a boy aged 10-17 years in good health and CMV-seronegative. This chain connects TRBV25-1 to TRBJ1-2; D is ambiguous. The CDR3 DNA reads TGTGCCAGCAGTGAGGGCAGAAGCTATGGCTACACCTTC. Encoded protein: CASSEGRSYGYTF.